These 16 T cell receptor beta chains were sequenced from one sample in a study of blood T cells in healthy people across ages. A sample-barcoded 5' primer and a J-beta primer mix were used in a second PCR of about 6 to 11 cycles. A single record per CDR3 protein comes from TCRdb applying MiXCR to the 5' RACE reads. The data show approximately 360,000 distinct CDR3 sequences, with about 49% seen just once and 45% to 65% held by the top ten. Input material: blood. The receptors derive from a man aged 60 to 75 in good health.

The V gene is TRBV20-1, the J gene TRBJ1-5, with 7 nucleotides matching TRBD1. V was pared by 0 bases and J by 3 bases, with 14 bases of the junction left unmatched. Germline V gene data show CDR1 as DFQATT and CDR2 as SNEGSKA (reference sequence). CDR3 length: 18 amino acids. CDR3 sequence reads: CSARDTNRGPQVNQPQHF. Here the CDR3 DNA reads TGCAGTGCTAGAGATACTAACAGGGGACCACAGGTCAATCAGCCCCAGCATTTT.

On this clonotype: Given a much more abundant clone one base away, this may be a read error. The V and J genes are TRBV6-5 and TRBJ1-2; TRBD1 is a possible D gene (5 bases). V gave up 3 bases and J gave up 8 bases, with 22 bases separating them. Germline V lookup: CDR1 MNHEY, CDR2 SVGAGI. The CDR3 sequence is 16 residues long. CDR3 nucleotide sequence: TGTGCCAGCAGTTATCGGGGCAGAAGGCCGCGGGAGGGCTACACCTTC. Translated, it gives CASSYRGRRPREGYTF.

This clonotype was recorded a few times. The V gene is TRBV9, the J gene TRBJ2-1; no definite D call. Trimming stripped 4 bases from V and 5 bases from J, with 10 bases between. The CDR3 runs 13 residues. Germline V CDR1 and CDR2: SGDLS, YYNGEE. CDR3 DNA: TGTGCCAGCAGCACTACACTTAACAATGAGCAGTTCTTC. Translated, it gives CASSTTLNNEQFF.

The chain has TRBV7-9 and TRBJ1-2; D gene uncertain. Germline CDR1 reads SEHNR; CDR2 reads FQNEAQ (reference sequence). This CDR3 is built from 12 residues. V shed 2 bases and J shed 5 bases, with 6 bases lying between them. The CDR3 bases are TGTGCCAGCAGCTTACAGGCGTATGGCTACACCTTC. Translating it yields CASSLQAYGYTF.

There are a few counts of this clonotype. DNA for the CDR3: TGTGCCAGCAGCCAAGTGGGGGGGTACGCCTACGAGCAGTACTTC. Residues: CASSQVGGYAYEQYF. The chain joins TRBV14 to TRBJ2-7; 7 bases line up with TRBD2. The V and J ends lost 1 base and 2 bases, in that order; junction bases with no gene match: 5. Germline V gene lookup returns CDR1 SGHDN and CDR2 FVKESK. CDR3 length: 15 residues.

The chain combines TRBV6-4 with TRBJ2-5; D gene uncertain. The J call may be in error: the DNA end matches TRBJ2-7 better. Germline V gene lookup returns CDR1 MRHNA and CDR2 SNTAGT. This CDR3 has 10 residues. This chain's CDR3 is CASNFYEQYF. The CDR3 DNA reads as TGTGCCAGCAATTTCTACGAGCAGTACTTC.

V gene TRBV5-8 combines with J gene TRBJ2-5; tentatively, D is TRBD1 (6 bases). The assigned J gene may be wrong: the sequence end matches TRBJ2-7 better. This CDR3 spans 14 amino acids. From germline, CDR1 is SGHTS and CDR2 YDEGEE. In DNA, the CDR3 is TGTGCCAGCAGCGGGGGCGGAACTTGGGGCGAGCAGTACTTC. Its translation is CASSGGGTWGEQYF.

V usage is TRBV6-1 and J usage is TRBJ2-4, with D possibly being TRBD1 (6 bases). This CDR3 is 14 amino acids long. CDR1 and CDR2 from the germline V gene are MNHNS and SASEGT. V lost 4 bases to trimming and J lost 9 bases, with 16 bases between them. CDR3 sequence (DNA): TGTGCCAGCAGTGGGGCAGGGGAGTGGAGCATTCAGTACTTC. Amino acids: CASSGAGEWSIQYF.

The V call is TRBV20-1, the J call TRBJ2-5, with D possibly called TRBD1 or TRBD2 (6 bases each). The CDR3 spans 12 residues. Germline lookup yields CDR1 DFQATT and CDR2 SNEGSKA (reference sequence). The V and J ends lost 3 bases and 11 bases respectively, with 16 bases between them. The CDR3 here is CSASGGGNEQYF. The CDR3 bases are TGCAGTGCTAGCGGGGGCGGAAATGAGCAGTACTTC.

On this clonotype: A much larger clone lies one base from this, so it may be a read error. The chain recombines TRBV7-9 with TRBJ1-2; D is perhaps TRBD1 (6 bases). The CDR3 loop spans 14 amino acids. Trimming left V 1 base short and J 7 bases short, with 13 bases between. Germline V CDR1 and CDR2: SEHNR, FQNEAQ (reference sequence). The CDR3 reads CASSLGTAMSGYTF. CDR3 DNA: TGTGCCAGCAGCTTAGGGACAGCGATGAGTGGCTACACCTTC.

This chain connects TRBV25-1 to TRBJ1-2, with 11 bases aligning to TRBD1. The CDR3 loop spans 15 amino acids. The J segment lost 5 bases and the V segment lost 2 bases, leaving 4 bases of the junction unmatched. CDR1 is MGHDK and CDR2 is SYGVNS in the germline V gene. The CDR3 nucleotides read TGTGCCAGCAGTGAAACGGACAGGGGGCATTATGGCTACACCTTC. This translates into CASSETDRGHYGYTF.

This clonotype was detected only a few times. This chain joins TRBV24-1 and TRBJ2-5; D remains ambiguous. V was trimmed by 0 bases and J by 3 bases, leaving 13 bases between them. CDR1 and CDR2 from the germline V gene are KGHDR and SFDVKD. The CDR3 has 16 residues. The DNA for the CDR3 is TGTGCCACCAGTGATTTGAGGGCAGAGAATAAAGAGACCCAGTACTTC. Translating gives CATSDLRAENKETQYF.

This rearrangement joins TRBV20-1 to TRBJ2-1; TRBD1 matches 9 bases. The CDR3 totals 15 residues. Germline V gene data show CDR1 as DFQATT and CDR2 as SNEGSKA (reference sequence). Losses at the gene ends were 1 base for V and 5 bases for J; bases not matched to a gene: 6. The CDR3 DNA sequence: TGCAGTGCTAGAGTATTCGGGACAGGGAACAATGAGCAGTTCTTC. Protein: CSARVFGTGNNEQFF.

This clonotype was detected many times. CDR3 sequence reads: CASSSSGGAVPETQYF. The CDR3 DNA reads as TGTGCCAGCAGCTCTAGCGGGGGGGCCGTTCCGGAGACCCAGTACTTC. The chain carries TRBV7-2 and TRBJ2-5, with TRBD2 matching 12 bases. Losses at the gene ends were 4 bases for V and 5 bases for J; bases not matched to a gene: 8. This CDR3 has 16 residues. Germline CDR1 and CDR2: SGHTA and FQGNSA.

This chain joins TRBV19 and TRBJ2-5; TRBD2 matches at 7 bases. J was trimmed by 4 bases and V by 7 bases; bases with no gene match: 9. Germline V gives CDR1 LNHDA, CDR2 SQIVND (reference sequence). The CDR3 contains 14 residues. In DNA form, the CDR3 reads TGTGCCAGTATGAAGGGCGGGAGCGGAGAGACCCAGTACTTC. Its protein is CASMKGGSGETQYF.

The chain carries TRBV20-1 and TRBJ2-5, with a possible D match to TRBD2 (5 bases). Germline V gene sequence: CDR1 DFQATT, CDR2 SNEGSKA (reference sequence). The V and J ends lost 0 bases and 5 bases respectively, with 10 bases between them. This CDR3 has 13 residues. The CDR3 reads CSARDPSRETQYF. In DNA form, the CDR3 reads TGCAGTGCTAGAGATCCTAGCCGGGAGACCCAGTACTTC.